The source of this TCR beta chain is a study of cytomegalovirus exposure and HLA in healthy donors. This clone has a handful of counts. The CDR3 length is 15 residues. Germline CDR1 and CDR2: SGHAT and FQNNGV. V was pared by 5 bases and J by 0 bases, with 6 bases of the junction left unmatched. The protocol was immunoSEQ multiplex PCR, while the TCRdb copy is restricted to in-frame clones and leaves out a portion. The repertoire holds 150,000 to 200,000 clones, with approximately 81% as singletons. The J gene is TRBJ2-7, the V gene TRBV11-2; 8 bases map to TRBD1. What was sequenced was PBMCs. The sequence came from a man aged 25 to 40 in good health and CMV-seropositive. The DNA for the CDR3 is TGTGCCAGCAGCCTCAGGGGGCTTAGCTCCTACGAGCAGTACTTC. Translating it yields CASSLRGLSSYEQYF.